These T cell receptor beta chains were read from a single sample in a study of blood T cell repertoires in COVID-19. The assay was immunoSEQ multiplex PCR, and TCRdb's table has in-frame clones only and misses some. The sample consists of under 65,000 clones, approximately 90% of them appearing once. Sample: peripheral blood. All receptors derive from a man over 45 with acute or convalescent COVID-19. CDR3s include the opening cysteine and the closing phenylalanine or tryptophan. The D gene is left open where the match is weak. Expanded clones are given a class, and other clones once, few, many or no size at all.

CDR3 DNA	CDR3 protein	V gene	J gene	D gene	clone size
TGTGCCAGTAGTATGTCACAAGTCACAGATACGCAGTATTTT	CASSMSQVTDTQYF	TRBV19	TRBJ2-3	-	-
TGTGCCACCAGCAGAGATCAGGGTCTAGGGGTCCTTTTTTCAGCGGGGCAGTTCTTC	CATSRDQGLGVLFSAGQFF	TRBV15	TRBJ2-1	-	-
TGTGCCAGCAGTCCCATCGGGATCCTCGATAGCAATCAGCCCCAGCATTTT	CASSPIGILDSNQPQHF	TRBV6-4	TRBJ1-5	-	-
TGCGCCAGCAGTGATGGGGGGGTCCCTGAAGCTTTCTTT	CASSDGGVPEAFF	TRBV10-2	TRBJ1-1	-	-
TGTGCCAGCAGCGTGGGGGGACCCGAGGGCTCCTACGAGCAGTACTTC	CASSVGGPEGSYEQYF	TRBV9	TRBJ2-7	-	-
TGTGCCAGCAGCTTGTCAGAAATGAACACTGAAGCTTTCTTT	CASSLSEMNTEAFF	TRBV5-4	TRBJ1-1	-	-
TGTGCCACCAGTGGTAGGACAGGCACGGACTATGGCTACACCTTC	CATSGRTGTDYGYTF	TRBV24-1	TRBJ1-2	TRBD1	-
TGTGCCAGCTCACCAACCTGGCTCGGGGACAAAAGTTTTTCACCCCTCCACTTT	CASSPTWLGDKSFSPLHF	TRBV18	TRBJ1-6	-	-
TGTGCCAGCCCCGGGACAGGGGTATCTCTTGGCACTGAAGCTTTCTTT	CASPGTGVSLGTEAFF	TRBV5-8	TRBJ1-1	TRBD1	-
TGTGCCAGCATCGTCAGACTGAACACCGGGGAGCTGTTTTTT	CASIVRLNTGELFF	TRBV5-8	TRBJ2-2	-	-
TGCAGCGTTGAAGCTGGGGACCAGCGGGGAAGGTTCTTC	CSVEAGDQRGRFF	TRBV29-1	TRBJ2-1	TRBD2	few
TGTGCCAGCAGCCTCCTAGCGGGGGGGCCTCTGGGCGAGCAGTACTTC	CASSLLAGGPLGEQYF	TRBV7-8	TRBJ2-7	TRBD2	-
TGCGCCAGCAAATGGACTAGCGGTAGCACAGATACGCAGTATTTT	CASKWTSGSTDTQYF	TRBV5-1	TRBJ2-3	TRBD2	-
TGTGCCAGCAAGCGCTCAGGGGCCGGCGGAAACACCATATATTTT	CASKRSGAGGNTIYF	TRBV6-5	TRBJ1-3	-	-
TGTGCCAGCAGCTCAGGGGGGATGAGATCCGGGGAGCTGTTTTTT	CASSSGGMRSGELFF	TRBV7-8	TRBJ2-2	-	-
TGTGCCAGCAGCCAATATCGGGACAGGTCGAACACCGGGGAGCTGTTTTTT	CASSQYRDRSNTGELFF	TRBV3-1/TRBV3-2	TRBJ2-2	TRBD1	once
TGTGCCAGCAGCTTAGTTGGGGGCGGCAAAAACATTCAGTACTTC	CASSLVGGGKNIQYF	TRBV7-2	TRBJ2-4	-	-
TGCAGCGTTGATGCCGTAGCCAATGAGCAGTTCTTC	CSVDAVANEQFF	TRBV29-1	TRBJ2-1	-	medium-sized
TGTGCCAGCAGTTTACCGGGACAGAATTCACCCCTCCACTTT	CASSLPGQNSPLHF	TRBV27	TRBJ1-6	TRBD1	-
TGTGCCAGCAGTGAAGCGCGTCGGGGGGCGGATGGCTACACCTTC	CASSEARRGADGYTF	TRBV2	TRBJ1-2	-	-
TGTGCCAGCAGCCCTCATCGACAGGGGCGAACCTACGAGCAGTACTTC	CASSPHRQGRTYEQYF	TRBV3-1/TRBV3-2	TRBJ2-7	TRBD1	-
TGTGCCAGCAGTCTCCGGACAGGGTGGGAGACCCAGTACTTC	CASSLRTGWETQYF	TRBV27	TRBJ2-5	TRBD1	-
TGTGCCAGCAGCTATAACCAGGGTCAGCCCCAGCATTTT	CASSYNQGQPQHF	TRBV11-2	TRBJ1-5	-	-
TGTGCCAGCAGCTTTACAGGAACTGGGGCCAACGTCCTGACTTTC	CASSFTGTGANVLTF	TRBV5-4	TRBJ2-6	-	-
TGCGCCAGCAGCTGGGCCCGGGGAGATTACAATGAGCAGTTCTTC	CASSWARGDYNEQFF	TRBV4-1	TRBJ2-1	-	-
TGTGCCACCAGTGCCGCCCGTTTCAGTGGCTACACCTTC	CATSAARFSGYTF	TRBV24-1	TRBJ1-2	-	-
TGTGCCAGCAGCAAAGGCCCCCAAACGACAGGGGGCCAAGAGACCCAGTACTTC	CASSKGPQTTGGQETQYF	TRBV21-1	TRBJ2-5	-	-
TGCGCCAGCAGCCTGGGTACTTCCCGGGACAGGGAGTACTTC	CASSLGTSRDREYF	TRBV5-1	TRBJ2-7	TRBD1	-
TGTGCCAGCAGCCCGAGGGACTCCTTCTCTGGAAACACCATATATTTT	CASSPRDSFSGNTIYF	TRBV7-8	TRBJ1-3	-	-
TGTGCCAGCAGCTTAGGTTCACAGAACTATGGCTACACCTTC	CASSLGSQNYGYTF	TRBV11-2	TRBJ1-2	-	-
TGTGCCAGCAGCCCAACGAGCGGGGGCCACTATGGCTACACCTTC	CASSPTSGGHYGYTF	TRBV5-5	TRBJ1-2	-	-
TGTGCCAGCAGGCTCGGGACAGGGGCCTATGGCTACACCTTC	CASRLGTGAYGYTF	TRBV5-8	TRBJ1-2	TRBD1	-
TGTGCCAGCAGGGGACAAAATAATTCACCCCTCCACTTT	CASRGQNNSPLHF	TRBV6-5	TRBJ1-6	-	once
TGTGCCAGTAGTAGACGGGAGACTAACACAGATACGCAGTATTTT	CASSRRETNTDTQYF	TRBV19	TRBJ2-3	-	-
TGTGCCAGCAGCGTAGGAGTGGTTCCTTCGGGGGACGAGCAGTACTTC	CASSVGVVPSGDEQYF	TRBV9	TRBJ2-7	-	-
TGTGCCAGCTCACCACTCGGACAGGATCCAGATACGCAGTATTTT	CASSPLGQDPDTQYF	TRBV18	TRBJ2-3	TRBD1	once
TGTGCCAGTAGTATTAACCCAGGGGTACCCACTGAAGCTTTCTTT	CASSINPGVPTEAFF	TRBV19	TRBJ1-1	-	-
TGTGCCAGCAGCCAAGATTCTCAGCTGGCAGGGCACGGGGAGCTGTTTTTT	CASSQDSQLAGHGELFF	TRBV14	TRBJ2-2	-	once
TGCGCCAGCAGCTTGCCGGGGTCCAATGAGCAGTTCTTC	CASSLPGSNEQFF	TRBV5-1	TRBJ2-1	-	-
TGTGCCAGCAGCCTCAGGACAGGTCACTACGAGCAGTACTTC	CASSLRTGHYEQYF	TRBV7-9	TRBJ2-7	TRBD1	few
TGTGCCTGGAGTGTAATGAGCGGCTATGGCTACACCTTC	CAWSVMSGYGYTF	TRBV30	TRBJ1-2	-	-
TGTGCCAGCTCACAGGGGGTGAACACTGAAGCTTTCTTT	CASSQGVNTEAFF	TRBV18	TRBJ1-1	-	once
TGTGCCAGCAGAACAGGACAGGGGAACACTGAAGCTTTCTTT	CASRTGQGNTEAFF	TRBV6-5	TRBJ1-1	TRBD1	-
TGTGCCAGCAGCCAAGACCCGATGTTTGGGGGGGCCAACCACGAGCAGTACTTC	CASSQDPMFGGANHEQYF	TRBV3-1/TRBV3-2	TRBJ2-7	-	-
TGTGCCAGCAGCCTTGCGGGGGGCCCCTACGAGCAGTACTTC	CASSLAGGPYEQYF	TRBV3-1/TRBV3-2	TRBJ2-7	TRBD2	-
TGTGCCAGCAGTTTGGAGCCGAATAATTCACCCCTCCACTTT	CASSLEPNNSPLHF	TRBV5-4	TRBJ1-6	-	-
TGTGCCAGCAGTATTTCTTTGACAGGGTCGTTGGACATTCAGTACTTC	CASSISLTGSLDIQYF	TRBV28	TRBJ2-4	TRBD1	-
TGTGCCAGCAGTTTAAGGCCACAGGCGGAGTCCGGGCCATACAATGAGCAGTTCTTC	CASSLRPQAESGPYNEQFF	TRBV7-2	TRBJ2-1	-	-
TGCGCCAGCAGCCAACCTACCCGGGGGTACGAGCAGTACTTC	CASSQPTRGYEQYF	TRBV4-1	TRBJ2-7	-	-
TGTGCCAGTAGTACTTTGGCATCGTATAGCAATCAGCCCCAGCATTTT	CASSTLASYSNQPQHF	TRBV19	TRBJ1-5	-	-
TGTGCCAGTAGTAATCGTCCCGGGACAGGGTTTGGTGGCTACACCTTC	CASSNRPGTGFGGYTF	TRBV19	TRBJ1-2	TRBD1	-
TGTGCCAGCAGTCCGAGTCTCACCGGGGAGCTGTTTTTT	CASSPSLTGELFF	TRBV12-3/TRBV12-4	TRBJ2-2	-	-
TGTGCCAGCAGCCAAGATGGGGGGGAGCAGTACTTC	CASSQDGGEQYF	TRBV3-1/TRBV3-2	TRBJ2-7	-	-
TGTGCCAGTGGGAAAGGGGCTGGAAACACCATATATTTT	CASGKGAGNTIYF	TRBV18	TRBJ1-3	-	-